This T cell receptor beta chain derives from a study of T cell repertoires in cytomegalovirus infection (dated by TCRdb to about 2019). In terms of the full investigation: The peptide stimulations were aimed at well-studied HLA-B-restricted epitopes as well as recently identified HLA-C-restricted CMV epitopes, whose presentation resists viral immunomodulation. The HLA type of each donor mattered for the analysis, because public TCR beta signatures pointed to carriage of CMV infection along with the matching HLA type.

Including cysteine and phenylalanine, the CDR3 has 13 amino acids. Only CDR3 DNA remains: 39 bases, in frame from the first base. For CDR1 and CDR2, the germline V gene lists SGHNT and YENEEA. V gives up 0 bases and J gives up 8 bases, and the segment between their germline ends measures 8 bases. Here is what the overall study found, with its caveats: The ex vivo response was dominated by HLA-C-restricted CMV-specific TCR beta clonotypes, which also provided the single most frequent clonotype in two of eight donors. In both this cohort and an independent roughly 330-donor cohort, the cumulative frequency of public TCR beta family members distinguished carriers of CMV infection plus the relevant HLA type.

Sample treatment or condition, as interpreted from the label and publication: in vitro stimulation with specific CMV peptide epitopes to enrich CMV-specific T cells. This clonotype was detected once. The specificity of this receptor is unknown. No much larger clonotype is one base removed from it; base qualities were not supplied. One read alone is weak evidence. Sequencing used an Illumina HiSeq 1500. TCRdb ran its own pipeline on the public reads, namely fastp trimming at Q25 and MiXCR clone calling, and kept in-frame beta chains. CDR3 protein duplicates are merged, each entry listing the most common genes and DNA. The sample records some 920,000 distinct CDR3 sequences, around a third of which are singletons. Around an eighth of the sample is taken by the ten largest.

This TCR was recovered from a human donor in good health (CMV status not recorded). Some clones in this sample may be carry-over from other donors' samples. This chain joins TRBV11-3 to TRBJ2-1; too little of a D gene remains to name it. The sequenced sample was cultured CD8+ T cells from PBMCs, obtained from culture after CMV antigen stimulation. The DNA reads as follows: TGTGCCAGCAGCTTAGACCCGGGCTATGAGCAGTTCTTC. Translated, it reads CASSLDPGYEQFF.